These T cell receptor beta chains were read from a single sample in a study of T cells in Graves' hyperthyroidism and ophthalmopathy. A single record per CDR3 protein comes from TCRdb applying MiXCR to the multiplex PCR reads. This table holds roughly 500,000 distinct CDR3 sequences, less than 25% found once. The sample was blood. The source is a woman in her 70s with Graves' ophthalmopathy. CDR3s include the opening cysteine and the closing phenylalanine or tryptophan.

CDR3: CASSNPGQGFNEQFF; V: TRBV28
CDR3: CAEEAGGNTIYF; V: TRBV7-9
CDR3: CASSQGGLNTIYF; V: TRBV3-1
CDR3: CASSPSGRLQETQYF; V: TRBV5-6
CDR3: CASSLGRGHRTFF; V: TRBV12-3/TRBV12-4
CDR3: CASSIVLPGVSPDTQYF; V: TRBV19
CDR3: CASSVELNTEAFF; V: TRBV18
CDR3: CASSIVELFNSHQHF; V: TRBV19
CDR3: CASSFRLADLNEQFF; V: TRBV11-2
CDR3: CASSLAELGGQGKLFF; V: TRBV11-2
CDR3: CATSPAGSNYGYTF; V: TRBV24-1
CDR3: CASSRTSGRETQYF; V: TRBV7-9
CDR3: CATERGNTIYF; V: TRBV10-3
CDR3: CASTKDLLGYEQYF; V: TRBV11-2
CDR3: CASSQPQDRGNSPLHF; V: TRBV6-2/TRBV6-3
CDR3: CASSLVGEGEQFF; V: TRBV5-1
CDR3: CASSMGGLAGVTTGELFF; V: TRBV19
CDR3: CASSLTGTASYEQYF; V: TRBV5-1
CDR3: CASSFPGSSYEQYF; V: TRBV11-2
CDR3: CASSQDRGGGNTGELFF; V: TRBV6-1
CDR3: CSARDPGTSGRYNEQFF; V: TRBV20-1
CDR3: CASTLSYEQYF; V: TRBV27
CDR3: CATNLGLEVTGELFF; V: TRBV2
CDR3: CASSLELAGANEQFF; V: TRBV7-8
CDR3: CASGLQGWGTDTQYF; V: TRBV5-1
CDR3: CASKRNSYNEQFF; V: TRBV6-1
CDR3: CAWSVWGPGEQYF; V: TRBV30